A selection of T cell receptor beta chains follows, all from one sample in a study of blood T cell repertoires in COVID-19. The method was immunoSEQ multiplex PCR; TCRdb's version includes in-frame clones alone and lacks a portion of them. The sample has 200,000 to 250,000 clones, around 85% seen once. Sample: PBMCs or T cells enriched from blood (not recorded which). The receptors derive from a man in his forties who had recovered from COVID-19. The CDR3 runs from the conserved cysteine through the conserved F or W. Each record gives: J gene, D gene, clone size, V gene, CDR3 protein, CDR3 DNA. The D gene is left open where the match is weak. Expanded clones are given a class, and other clones once, few, many or no size at all.

J gene: TRBJ2-5
D gene: -
clone size: -
V gene: TRBV7-2
CDR3 protein: CASSLGANRRKETQYF
CDR3 DNA: TGTGCCAGCAGCTTAGGGGCAAACCGGCGCAAAGAGACCCAGTACTTC

J gene: TRBJ1-2
D gene: -
clone size: -
V gene: TRBV11-1
CDR3 protein: CASSLRTVIGYTF
CDR3 DNA: TGTGCCAGCAGCTTACGGACAGTGATAGGCTACACCTTC

J gene: TRBJ2-3
D gene: -
clone size: -
V gene: TRBV11-2
CDR3 protein: CASSFTGSLVDTQYF
CDR3 DNA: TGTGCCAGCAGCTTCACCGGGTCCCTAGTTGATACGCAGTATTTT

J gene: TRBJ1-2
D gene: TRBD1
clone size: -
V gene: TRBV11-3
CDR3 protein: CASSTRTGAGGYTF
CDR3 DNA: TGTGCCAGCAGCACGAGGACAGGGGCTGGTGGCTACACCTTC

J gene: TRBJ2-2
D gene: TRBD2
clone size: -
V gene: TRBV19
CDR3 protein: CASSTRLAGPTGELFF
CDR3 DNA: TGTGCCAGTAGTACCCGACTAGCGGGACCCACCGGGGAGCTGTTTTTT

J gene: TRBJ1-5
D gene: -
clone size: -
V gene: TRBV6-5
CDR3 protein: CASRPSGDSNQPQHF
CDR3 DNA: TGTGCCAGCAGGCCGTCGGGGGATAGCAATCAGCCCCAGCATTTT

J gene: TRBJ2-1
D gene: -
clone size: -
V gene: TRBV4-3
CDR3 protein: CASSQSSSPVPYNEQFF
CDR3 DNA: TGCGCCAGCAGCCAGTCTTCTAGCCCCGTCCCATACAATGAGCAGTTCTTC

J gene: TRBJ2-7
D gene: -
clone size: -
V gene: TRBV4-1
CDR3 protein: CASSQDWGSWQQYF
CDR3 DNA: TGCGCCAGCAGCCAAGATTGGGGCTCCTGGCAGCAGTACTTC

J gene: TRBJ2-1
D gene: TRBD2
clone size: -
V gene: TRBV18
CDR3 protein: CASSPGTSGFNEQFF
CDR3 DNA: TGTGCCAGCTCACCCGGGACTAGCGGTTTCAATGAGCAGTTCTTC

J gene: TRBJ1-1
D gene: TRBD1
clone size: -
V gene: TRBV6-5
CDR3 protein: CATLKGATNTEAFF
CDR3 DNA: TGTGCCACCCTAAAGGGGGCCACGAACACTGAAGCTTTCTTT

J gene: TRBJ2-1
D gene: -
clone size: once
V gene: TRBV9
CDR3 protein: CASSVDGVGGIEQFF
CDR3 DNA: TGTGCCAGCAGCGTAGATGGAGTTGGGGGGATTGAGCAGTTCTTC

J gene: TRBJ2-7
D gene: -
clone size: -
V gene: TRBV5-5
CDR3 protein: CASSGRRHLSYEQYF
CDR3 DNA: TGTGCCAGCAGCGGGAGAAGACATCTCTCCTACGAGCAGTACTTC

J gene: TRBJ2-4
D gene: TRBD1
clone size: -
V gene: TRBV5-6
CDR3 protein: CASSEDRGDHIQYF
CDR3 DNA: TGTGCCAGCAGCGAAGACAGGGGCGACCACATTCAGTACTTC

J gene: TRBJ2-7
D gene: -
clone size: -
V gene: TRBV28
CDR3 protein: CASSLGGGLSSEQYF
CDR3 DNA: TGTGCCAGCAGTTTAGGAGGAGGGTTAAGCTCCGAGCAGTACTTC

J gene: TRBJ2-7
D gene: TRBD1
clone size: once
V gene: TRBV7-2
CDR3 protein: CASSFTGTGRAEQYF
CDR3 DNA: TGTGCCAGCAGCTTCACCGGGACAGGTCGGGCCGAGCAGTACTTC

J gene: TRBJ1-5
D gene: -
clone size: -
V gene: TRBV7-2
CDR3 protein: CASSFLLSNQPQHF
CDR3 DNA: TGTGCCAGCAGCTTTCTACTCAGCAATCAGCCCCAGCATTTT

J gene: TRBJ2-7
D gene: -
clone size: -
V gene: TRBV27
CDR3 protein: CAVAAGTAYEQYF
CDR3 DNA: TGTGCCGTCGCGGCGGGGACAGCCTACGAGCAGTACTTC

J gene: TRBJ2-7
D gene: -
clone size: -
V gene: TRBV10-2
CDR3 protein: CAGGIDSYEQYF
CDR3 DNA: TGCGCCGGAGGAATTGACTCCTACGAGCAGTACTTC

J gene: TRBJ2-7
D gene: -
clone size: -
V gene: TRBV29-1
CDR3 protein: CSVEDSVRNRYEQYF
CDR3 DNA: TGCAGCGTTGAAGATTCGGTACGTAACCGGTACGAGCAGTACTTC

J gene: TRBJ2-2
D gene: -
clone size: -
V gene: TRBV27
CDR3 protein: CASSWGQAGELFF
CDR3 DNA: TGTGCCAGCAGCTGGGGGCAGGCCGGGGAGCTGTTTTTT

J gene: TRBJ1-6
D gene: TRBD1
clone size: -
V gene: TRBV27
CDR3 protein: CASTLGQGRRYSSPLHF
CDR3 DNA: TGTGCCAGCACCCTGGGACAGGGCCGCCGATATAGTTCACCCCTCCACTTT

J gene: TRBJ2-7
D gene: -
clone size: few
V gene: TRBV30
CDR3 protein: CAWSGTSYEQYF
CDR3 DNA: TGTGCCTGGAGTGGGACTTCCTACGAGCAGTACTTC

J gene: TRBJ1-6
D gene: -
clone size: -
V gene: TRBV11-2
CDR3 protein: CASSLDPRPRPLHF
CDR3 DNA: TGTGCCAGCAGCTTAGATCCCAGGCCACGACCCCTCCACTTT

J gene: TRBJ2-1
D gene: -
clone size: -
V gene: TRBV5-1
CDR3 protein: CASSLREGSAAEQFF
CDR3 DNA: TGCGCCAGCAGCTTGCGGGAAGGGAGTGCTGCTGAGCAGTTCTTC

J gene: TRBJ2-1
D gene: TRBD2
clone size: -
V gene: TRBV30
CDR3 protein: CARTSGSSYNEQFF
CDR3 DNA: TGTGCTCGGACTAGCGGTAGCTCCTACAATGAGCAGTTCTTC

J gene: TRBJ1-1
D gene: -
clone size: -
V gene: TRBV19
CDR3 protein: CASTLTVNTEAFF
CDR3 DNA: TGTGCCAGTACCTTGACAGTGAACACTGAAGCTTTCTTT

J gene: TRBJ2-7
D gene: TRBD2
clone size: few
V gene: TRBV10-2
CDR3 protein: CASRRGSSYEQYF
CDR3 DNA: TGCGCCAGCAGGCGGGGGAGCTCCTACGAGCAGTACTTC

J gene: TRBJ2-3
D gene: TRBD2
clone size: once
V gene: TRBV5-4
CDR3 protein: CASRTHGGGSTDTQYF
CDR3 DNA: TGTGCCAGCAGGACCCACGGGGGGGGTAGCACAGATACGCAGTATTTT

J gene: TRBJ2-7
D gene: TRBD1
clone size: once
V gene: TRBV15
CDR3 protein: CATSRDPGPGGYEQYF
CDR3 DNA: TGTGCCACCAGCAGAGATCCGGGGCCAGGGGGCTACGAGCAGTACTTC

J gene: TRBJ2-1
D gene: TRBD2
clone size: -
V gene: TRBV5-1
CDR3 protein: CASSTTSGNEQFF
CDR3 DNA: TGCGCCAGCAGCACGACTAGCGGCAATGAGCAGTTCTTC

J gene: TRBJ2-1
D gene: -
clone size: once
V gene: TRBV10-3
CDR3 protein: CAITLDLAVNEQFF
CDR3 DNA: TGTGCCATCACCCTAGACTTAGCCGTCAATGAGCAGTTCTTC

J gene: TRBJ2-1
D gene: -
clone size: -
V gene: TRBV11-3
CDR3 protein: CASSLLVVNEQFF
CDR3 DNA: TGTGCCAGCAGCTTACTCGTCGTCAATGAGCAGTTCTTC

J gene: TRBJ2-7
D gene: TRBD2
clone size: -
V gene: TRBV6-2/TRBV6-3
CDR3 protein: CASSTKRGDPHEQYF
CDR3 DNA: TGTGCCAGCAGTACAAAGCGGGGAGATCCCCACGAGCAGTACTTC

J gene: TRBJ1-2
D gene: TRBD1
clone size: -
V gene: TRBV2
CDR3 protein: CASKKDRGNYGYTF
CDR3 DNA: TGTGCCAGCAAGAAGGACAGGGGTAACTATGGCTACACCTTC

J gene: TRBJ1-3
D gene: -
clone size: -
V gene: TRBV5-1
CDR3 protein: CASSLSGASFGNTIYF
CDR3 DNA: TGCGCCAGCAGCCTTTCAGGGGCCAGCTTTGGAAACACCATATATTTT

J gene: TRBJ2-1
D gene: -
clone size: -
V gene: TRBV2
CDR3 protein: CASNLQGYNEQFF
CDR3 DNA: TGTGCCAGCAATCTGCAGGGCTACAATGAGCAGTTCTTC

J gene: TRBJ2-3
D gene: TRBD2
clone size: -
V gene: TRBV6-2/TRBV6-3
CDR3 protein: CASSAGLAGPDTQYF
CDR3 DNA: TGTGCCAGCAGTGCGGGACTAGCGGGACCAGATACGCAGTATTTT

J gene: TRBJ2-2
D gene: TRBD2
clone size: -
V gene: TRBV5-4
CDR3 protein: CASSAGTSGLTGELFF
CDR3 DNA: TGTGCCAGCAGCGCCGGGACTAGCGGGCTCACCGGGGAGCTGTTTTTT

J gene: TRBJ1-3
D gene: -
clone size: -
V gene: TRBV12-3/TRBV12-4
CDR3 protein: CASTRSSGNTIYF
CDR3 DNA: TGTGCCAGCACCCGGAGCTCTGGAAACACCATATATTTT

J gene: TRBJ2-7
D gene: -
clone size: -
V gene: TRBV6-2/TRBV6-3
CDR3 protein: CASSYAGDGNEQYF
CDR3 DNA: TGTGCCAGCAGTTATGCGGGCGACGGAAACGAGCAGTACTTC

J gene: TRBJ1-2
D gene: -
clone size: once
V gene: TRBV12-3/TRBV12-4
CDR3 protein: CASSSAGNYGYTF
CDR3 DNA: TGTGCCAGCAGTTCCGCGGGTAACTATGGCTACACCTTC

J gene: TRBJ2-1
D gene: -
clone size: once
V gene: TRBV15
CDR3 protein: CATSGPDRLSYNEQFF
CDR3 DNA: TGTGCCACCAGCGGACCAGACAGGCTCTCCTACAATGAGCAGTTCTTC

J gene: TRBJ2-3
D gene: TRBD2
clone size: -
V gene: TRBV7-6
CDR3 protein: CASSLAPSGSRTDTQYF
CDR3 DNA: TGTGCCAGCAGCTTAGCCCCTAGCGGGAGTAGGACAGATACGCAGTATTTT

J gene: TRBJ2-2
D gene: TRBD1
clone size: -
V gene: TRBV9
CDR3 protein: CASSVRLQGETGELFF
CDR3 DNA: TGTGCCAGCAGCGTAAGGCTACAGGGGGAGACCGGGGAGCTGTTTTTT

J gene: TRBJ1-2
D gene: TRBD1
clone size: -
V gene: TRBV10-3
CDR3 protein: CAISESGTGYGYTF
CDR3 DNA: TGTGCCATCAGTGAATCGGGGACAGGCTATGGCTACACCTTC

J gene: TRBJ2-7
D gene: -
clone size: -
V gene: TRBV28
CDR3 protein: CASTWENSYEQYF
CDR3 DNA: TGTGCCAGCACCTGGGAGAACTCCTACGAGCAGTACTTC

J gene: TRBJ1-1
D gene: -
clone size: -
V gene: TRBV28
CDR3 protein: CASTLISVRTEAFF
CDR3 DNA: TGTGCCAGCACCCTTATCTCCGTGCGTACTGAAGCTTTCTTT

J gene: TRBJ2-2
D gene: TRBD2
clone size: -
V gene: TRBV28
CDR3 protein: CASSSSGRAGIGELFF
CDR3 DNA: TGTGCCAGCAGTTCCAGCGGGAGGGCCGGGATCGGGGAGCTGTTTTTT

J gene: TRBJ2-3
D gene: -
clone size: -
V gene: TRBV6-4
CDR3 protein: CASSEHPYTDTQYF
CDR3 DNA: TGTGCCAGCAGTGAGCATCCCTACACAGATACGCAGTATTTT

J gene: TRBJ2-5
D gene: TRBD1
clone size: -
V gene: TRBV4-1
CDR3 protein: CASSHGQEQETQYF
CDR3 DNA: TGCGCCAGCAGCCATGGACAGGAACAAGAGACCCAGTACTTC

J gene: TRBJ2-2
D gene: -
clone size: -
V gene: TRBV30
CDR3 protein: CAWSDLPRGRNTGELFF
CDR3 DNA: TGTGCCTGGAGTGATCTCCCGAGGGGGAGGAACACCGGGGAGCTGTTTTTT

J gene: TRBJ2-7
D gene: -
clone size: once
V gene: TRBV6-1
CDR3 protein: CASSEWTGEYYEQYF
CDR3 DNA: TGTGCCAGCAGTGAATGGACGGGAGAGTACTACGAGCAGTACTTC

J gene: TRBJ2-7
D gene: TRBD2
clone size: few
V gene: TRBV19
CDR3 protein: CASSIPLAGSREQYF
CDR3 DNA: TGTGCCAGTAGTATACCCCTAGCGGGGTCCCGCGAGCAGTACTTC

J gene: TRBJ2-1
D gene: TRBD2
clone size: -
V gene: TRBV6-1
CDR3 protein: CASSGESLLAGGNNEQFF
CDR3 DNA: TGTGCCAGCAGTGGCGAATCCCTACTAGCGGGAGGGAACAATGAGCAGTTCTTC